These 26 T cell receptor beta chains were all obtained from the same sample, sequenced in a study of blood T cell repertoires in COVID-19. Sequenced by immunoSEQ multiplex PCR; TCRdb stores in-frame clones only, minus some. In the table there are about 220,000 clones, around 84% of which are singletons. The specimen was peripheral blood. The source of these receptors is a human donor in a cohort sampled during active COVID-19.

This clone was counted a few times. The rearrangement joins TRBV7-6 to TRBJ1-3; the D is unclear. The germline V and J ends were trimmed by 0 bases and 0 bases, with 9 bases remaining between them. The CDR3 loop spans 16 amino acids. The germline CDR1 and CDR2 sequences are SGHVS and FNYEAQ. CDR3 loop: CASSLASGLSGNTIYF. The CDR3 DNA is TGTGCCAGCAGCTTAGCGTCCGGACTCTCTGGAAACACCATATATTTT.

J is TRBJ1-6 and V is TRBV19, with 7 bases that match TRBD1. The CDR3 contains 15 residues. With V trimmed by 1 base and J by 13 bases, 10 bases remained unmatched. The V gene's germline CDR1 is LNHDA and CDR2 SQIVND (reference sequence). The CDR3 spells CASSIASQGKRPLHF. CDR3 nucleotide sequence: TGTGCCAGTAGTATAGCATCACAGGGGAAACGTCCCCTCCACTTT.

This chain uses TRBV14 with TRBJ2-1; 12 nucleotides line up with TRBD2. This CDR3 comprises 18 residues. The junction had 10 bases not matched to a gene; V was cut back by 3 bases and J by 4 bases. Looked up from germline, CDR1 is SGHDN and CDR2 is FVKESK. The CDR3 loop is CASSQTTLAGGQYNEQFF. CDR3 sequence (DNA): TGTGCCAGCAGCCAGACGACACTAGCGGGGGGACAGTACAATGAGCAGTTCTTC.

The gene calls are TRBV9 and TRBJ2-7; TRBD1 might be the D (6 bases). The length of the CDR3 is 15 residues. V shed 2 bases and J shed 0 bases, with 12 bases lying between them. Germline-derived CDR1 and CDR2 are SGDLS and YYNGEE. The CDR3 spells CASSVNLDSSYEQYF. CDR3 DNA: TGTGCCAGCAGCGTCAATCTGGACAGCTCCTACGAGCAGTACTTC. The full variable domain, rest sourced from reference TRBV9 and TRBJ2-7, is DSGVTQTPKHLITATGQRVTLRCSPRSGDLSVYWYQQSLDQGLQFLIQYYNGEERAKGNILERFSAQQFPDLHSELNLSSLELGDSALYFCASSVNLDSSYEQYFGPGTRLTVT.

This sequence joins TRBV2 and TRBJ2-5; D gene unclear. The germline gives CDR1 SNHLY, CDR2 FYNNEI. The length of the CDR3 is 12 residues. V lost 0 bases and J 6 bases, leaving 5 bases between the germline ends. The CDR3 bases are TGTGCCAGCAGTGAAGCGAGGCAGACCCAGTACTTC. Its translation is CASSEARQTQYF.

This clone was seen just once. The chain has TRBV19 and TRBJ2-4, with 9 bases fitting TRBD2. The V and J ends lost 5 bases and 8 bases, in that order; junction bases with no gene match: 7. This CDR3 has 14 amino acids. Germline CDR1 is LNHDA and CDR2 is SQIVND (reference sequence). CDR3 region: CASSSGGGVDIQYF. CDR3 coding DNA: TGTGCCAGTAGTTCCGGCGGGGGGGTGGACATTCAGTACTTC.

CDR3 nucleotides: TGTGCCAGCAGCCCCGGGACAGGGTATGAAAAACTGTTTTTT. Its protein is CASSPGTGYEKLFF. The V gene is TRBV5-4, the J gene TRBJ1-4, with 9 bases that match TRBD1. V lost 4 bases to trimming and J lost 6 bases; unmatched junction nucleotides: 4. Germline-derived CDR1 and CDR2 are SGHNT and YYREEE (reference sequence). The CDR3 totals 14 residues.

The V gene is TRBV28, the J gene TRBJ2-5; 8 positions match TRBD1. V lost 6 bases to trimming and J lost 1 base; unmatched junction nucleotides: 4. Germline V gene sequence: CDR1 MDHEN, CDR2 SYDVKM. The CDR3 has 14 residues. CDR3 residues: CASSPTGGQETQYF. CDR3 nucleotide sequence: TGTGCCAGCAGCCCCACAGGGGGCCAAGAGACCCAGTACTTC.

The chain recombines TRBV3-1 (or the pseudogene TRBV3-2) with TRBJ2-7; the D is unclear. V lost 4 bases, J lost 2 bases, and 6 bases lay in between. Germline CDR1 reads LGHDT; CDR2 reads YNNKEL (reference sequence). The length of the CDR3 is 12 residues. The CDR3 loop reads CASSPHTYEQYF. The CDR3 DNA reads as TGTGCCAGCAGCCCCCACACCTACGAGCAGTACTTC.

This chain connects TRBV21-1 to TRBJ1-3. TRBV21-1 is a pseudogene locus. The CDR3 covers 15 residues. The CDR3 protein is CASSATGMRRNTIYF. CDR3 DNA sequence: TGTGCCAGCAGCGCTACGGGGATGAGGAGAAACACCATATATTTT.

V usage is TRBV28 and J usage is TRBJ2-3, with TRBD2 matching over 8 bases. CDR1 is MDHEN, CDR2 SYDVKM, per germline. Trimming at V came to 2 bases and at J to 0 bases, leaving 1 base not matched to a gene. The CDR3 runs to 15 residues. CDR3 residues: CASSLGTRSTDTQYF. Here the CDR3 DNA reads TGTGCCAGCAGTTTAGGGACTAGAAGCACAGATACGCAGTATTTT.

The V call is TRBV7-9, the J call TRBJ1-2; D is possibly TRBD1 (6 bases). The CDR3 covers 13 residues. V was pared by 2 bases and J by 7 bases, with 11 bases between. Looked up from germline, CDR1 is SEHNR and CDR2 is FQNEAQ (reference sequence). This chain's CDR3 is CASSLSGAGGYTF. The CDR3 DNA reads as TGTGCCAGCAGCTTATCAGGGGCAGGTGGCTACACCTTC.

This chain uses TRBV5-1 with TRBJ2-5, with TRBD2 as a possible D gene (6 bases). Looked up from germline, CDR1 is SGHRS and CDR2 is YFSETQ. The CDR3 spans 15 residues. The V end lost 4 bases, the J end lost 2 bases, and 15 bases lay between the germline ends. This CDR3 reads CASSPGGGNQETQYF. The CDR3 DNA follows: TGCGCCAGCAGCCCGGGTGGAGGGAATCAAGAGACCCAGTACTTC.

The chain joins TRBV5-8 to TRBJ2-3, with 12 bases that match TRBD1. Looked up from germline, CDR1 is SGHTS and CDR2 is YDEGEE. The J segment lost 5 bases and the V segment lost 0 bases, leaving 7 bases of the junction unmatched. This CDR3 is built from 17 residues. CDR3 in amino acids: CASSLVGTGGAGDTQYF. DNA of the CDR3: TGTGCCAGCAGCTTGGTTGGGACAGGGGGCGCTGGAGATACGCAGTATTTT.

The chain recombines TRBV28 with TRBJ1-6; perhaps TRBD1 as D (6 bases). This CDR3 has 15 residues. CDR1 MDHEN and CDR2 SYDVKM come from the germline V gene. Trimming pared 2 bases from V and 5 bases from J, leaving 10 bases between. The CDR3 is CASSLTRTDNSPLHF. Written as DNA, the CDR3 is TGTGCCAGCAGTTTAACGAGGACAGATAATTCACCCCTCCACTTT.

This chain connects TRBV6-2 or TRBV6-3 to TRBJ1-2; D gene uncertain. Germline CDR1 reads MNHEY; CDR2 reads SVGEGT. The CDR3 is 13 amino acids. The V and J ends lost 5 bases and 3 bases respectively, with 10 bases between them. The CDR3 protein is CASSPQIDYGYTF. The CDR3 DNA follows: TGTGCCAGCAGTCCCCAAATAGACTATGGCTACACCTTC.

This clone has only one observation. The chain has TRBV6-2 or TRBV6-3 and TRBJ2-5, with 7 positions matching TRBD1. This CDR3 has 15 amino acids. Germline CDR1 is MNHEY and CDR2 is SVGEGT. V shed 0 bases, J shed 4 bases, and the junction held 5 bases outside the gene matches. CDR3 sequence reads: CASSYSMQGVETQYF. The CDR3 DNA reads TGTGCCAGCAGTTACTCGATGCAGGGGGTAGAGACCCAGTACTTC.

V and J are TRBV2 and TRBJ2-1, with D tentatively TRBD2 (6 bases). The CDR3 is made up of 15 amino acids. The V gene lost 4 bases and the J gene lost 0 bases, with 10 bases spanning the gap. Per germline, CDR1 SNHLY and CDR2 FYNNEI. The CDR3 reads CASSAAGSSYNEQFF. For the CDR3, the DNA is TGTGCCAGCAGTGCGGCCGGGAGCTCCTACAATGAGCAGTTCTTC.

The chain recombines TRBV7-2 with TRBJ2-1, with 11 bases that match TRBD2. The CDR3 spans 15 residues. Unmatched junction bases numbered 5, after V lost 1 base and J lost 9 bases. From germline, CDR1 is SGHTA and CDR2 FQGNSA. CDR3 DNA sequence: TGTGCCAGCAGCTTAGTAGCGGGGGGGCCGATTGAGCAGTTCTTC. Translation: CASSLVAGGPIEQFF.

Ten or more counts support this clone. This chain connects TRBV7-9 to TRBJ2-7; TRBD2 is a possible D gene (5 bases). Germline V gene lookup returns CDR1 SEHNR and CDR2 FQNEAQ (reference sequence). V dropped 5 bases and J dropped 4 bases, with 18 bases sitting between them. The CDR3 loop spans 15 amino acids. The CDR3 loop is CASSMGSQAHYEQYF. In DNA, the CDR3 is TGTGCCAGCAGCATGGGGAGTCAGGCCCATTACGAGCAGTACTTC.

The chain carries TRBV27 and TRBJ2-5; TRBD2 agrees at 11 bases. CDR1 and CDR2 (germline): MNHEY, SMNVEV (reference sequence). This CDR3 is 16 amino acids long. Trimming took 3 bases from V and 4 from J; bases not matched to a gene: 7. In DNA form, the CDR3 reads TGTGCCAGCAGTTTCCGACTAGCGGGATTGCGAGAGACCCAGTACTTC. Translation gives CASSFRLAGLRETQYF.

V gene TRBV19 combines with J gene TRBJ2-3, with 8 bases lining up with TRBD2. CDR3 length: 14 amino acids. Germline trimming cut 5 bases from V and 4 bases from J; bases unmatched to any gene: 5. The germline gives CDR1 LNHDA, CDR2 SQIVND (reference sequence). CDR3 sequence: CASSLGGGADTQYF. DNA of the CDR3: TGTGCCAGTAGTCTCGGGGGGGGCGCAGATACGCAGTATTTT. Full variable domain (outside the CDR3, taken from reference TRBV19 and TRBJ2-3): DGGITQSPKYLFRKEGQNVTLSCEQNLNHDAMYWYRQDPGQGLRLIYYSQIVNDFQKGDIAEGYSVSREKKESFPLTVTSAQKNPTAFYLCASSLGGGADTQYFGPGTRLTVL.

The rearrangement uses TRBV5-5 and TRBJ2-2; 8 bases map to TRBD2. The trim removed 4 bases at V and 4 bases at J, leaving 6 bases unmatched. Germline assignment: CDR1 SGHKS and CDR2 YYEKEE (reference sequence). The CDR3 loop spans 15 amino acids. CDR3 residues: CASSQGLGGTGELFF. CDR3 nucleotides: TGTGCCAGCAGCCAGGGACTAGGTGGCACCGGGGAGCTGTTTTTT.

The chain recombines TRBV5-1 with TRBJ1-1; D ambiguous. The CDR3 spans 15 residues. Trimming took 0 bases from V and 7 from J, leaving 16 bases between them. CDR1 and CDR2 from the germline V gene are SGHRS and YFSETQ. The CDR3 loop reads CASSLEEVGGSEAFF. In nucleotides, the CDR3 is TGCGCCAGCAGCTTGGAGGAGGTCGGAGGAAGTGAAGCTTTCTTT.

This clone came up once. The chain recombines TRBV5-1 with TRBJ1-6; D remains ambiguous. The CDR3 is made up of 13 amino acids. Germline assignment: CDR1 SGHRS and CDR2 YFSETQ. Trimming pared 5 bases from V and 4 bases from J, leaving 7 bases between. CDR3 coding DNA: TGCGCCAGCAGAACGGGTTATAATTCACCCCTCCACTTT. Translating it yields CASRTGYNSPLHF.

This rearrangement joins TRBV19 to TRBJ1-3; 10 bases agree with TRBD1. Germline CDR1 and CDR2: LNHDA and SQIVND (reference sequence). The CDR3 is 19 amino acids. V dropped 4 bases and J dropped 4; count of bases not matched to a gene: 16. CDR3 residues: CASSTILRDRGAFGNTIYF. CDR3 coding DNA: TGTGCCAGTAGTACCATATTACGGGACAGGGGAGCATTCGGAAACACCATATATTTT.